Presented here are 9 T cell receptor beta chains from one specimen sequenced in a study of cytomegalovirus exposure and HLA in healthy donors. 60 Vbeta and 13 Jbeta primers were used in PCR. The method was immunoSEQ multiplex PCR; TCRdb's version includes in-frame clones alone and lacks a portion of them. The sample contains more than 200,000 clones, approximately 70% of which appear only once. Material: PBMCs. These receptor sequences come from a man aged 40-50 years in good health and CMV-seropositive.

With respect to this clone: The same CDR3 is also encoded by other DNA sequences in this sample. V and J are TRBV6-5 and TRBJ1-4, with TRBD1 matching over 7 bases. V lost 6 bases and J lost 4; bases outside the gene matches: 5. The germline V gene encodes CDR1 MNHEY and CDR2 SVGAGI. The CDR3 spans 14 residues. The CDR3, as DNA: TGTGCCAGCAGGATGGGACAGCTTAATGAAAAACTGTTTTTT. Protein sequence: CASRMGQLNEKLFF.

The CDR3 spells CASSLMGTPSAEAFF. Written as DNA, the CDR3 is TGTGCCAGCAGCTTGATGGGCACGCCTAGCGCTGAAGCTTTCTTT. The V call is TRBV5-6, the J call TRBJ1-1; D ambiguous. Germline values: CDR1 SGHDT, CDR2 YYEEEE. V lost 1 base and J 6 bases, leaving 16 bases between the germline ends. CDR3 length: 15 residues.

This clone was seen more than once but under ten times. The sample contains more than one DNA sequence encoding this CDR3. The chain uses TRBV7-2 and TRBJ2-1; 7 bases agree with TRBD2. The CDR3 runs to 16 residues. Trimming removed 1 base from V and 3 bases from J; junction bases left unmatched: 6. The V gene's germline CDR1 is SGHTA and CDR2 FQGNSA. CDR3 DNA: TGTGCCAGCAGCTTAGTCAGGCTAGCGGTCTACAATGAGCAGTTCTTC. Translating gives CASSLVRLAVYNEQFF.

The genes are TRBV28 and TRBJ1-4; a possible D gene is TRBD1 (6 bases). This CDR3 has 14 amino acids. V was shortened by 6 bases and J by 11 bases, with 19 bases between the two germline ends. The germline CDR1 and CDR2 sequences are MDHEN and SYDVKM. CDR3 DNA sequence: TGTGCCAGCAGCACAGGGAGTATAATGAGTAAACTGTTTTTT. Protein: CASSTGSIMSKLFF. Using reference TRBV28 and TRBJ1-4 for the parts outside the CDR3, the full variable domain is DVKVTQSSRYLVKRTGEKVFLECVQDMDHENMFWYRQDPGLGLRLIYFSYDVKMKEKGDIPEGYSVSREKKERFSLILESASTNQTSMYLCASSTGSIMSKLFFGSGTQLSVL.

The chain couples TRBV6-1 to TRBJ1-5; D is undetermined. This CDR3 has 14 residues. The germline V gene encodes CDR1 MNHNS and CDR2 SASEGT. V was pared by 3 bases and J by 0 bases, with 6 bases between. This CDR3 reads CASSDQYSNQPQHF. The CDR3 DNA reads as TGTGCCAGCAGTGACCAGTATAGCAATCAGCCCCAGCATTTT.

The genes are TRBV6-1 and TRBJ1-2; 8 positions match TRBD1. Germline V gene lookup returns CDR1 MNHNS and CDR2 SASEGT. V shed 4 bases and J 4 bases; nucleotides not matched to a gene: 5. The CDR3 consists of 14 residues. The CDR3 sequence is CASSVRQGSYGYTF. The CDR3 DNA reads TGTGCCAGCAGTGTCAGACAGGGGTCCTATGGCTACACCTTC.

The rearrangement links TRBV2 to TRBJ2-5; maybe TRBD2 (7 bases). Per the germline V gene, CDR1 is SNHLY and CDR2 is FYNNEI. Between the trimmed V and J ends, which lost 6 bases and 5 bases, there was a span of 22 bases. The CDR3 extends over 16 amino acids. The CDR3 sequence is CASSPSPGAGGETQYF. CDR3 coding DNA: TGTGCCAGCAGCCCCAGCCCGGGGGCCGGGGGGGAGACCCAGTACTTC.

This chain links TRBV11-3 with TRBJ1-2; possible D gene TRBD1, 5 bases. The CDR3 extends over 15 amino acids. Looked up from germline, CDR1 is SGHNT and CDR2 is YENEEA. V was trimmed by 5 bases and J by 4 bases, leaving 17 bases between them. CDR3 bases: TGTGCCAGCAGCCCAGAATGGGGCCAGGGCTATGGCTACACCTTC. Protein product: CASSPEWGQGYGYTF.

The rearrangement joins TRBV29-1 to TRBJ2-1; TRBD2 matches 14 bases. There are 15 residues in the CDR3. CDR1 is SQVTM, CDR2 ANQGSEA, per germline. Trimming removed 6 bases from V and 9 bases from J; junction bases left unmatched: 10. Written as DNA, the CDR3 is TGCAGCGTGCCCCGACTAGCGGGGGGGCCGGGTGAGCAGTTCTTC. Protein product: CSVPRLAGGPGEQFF.